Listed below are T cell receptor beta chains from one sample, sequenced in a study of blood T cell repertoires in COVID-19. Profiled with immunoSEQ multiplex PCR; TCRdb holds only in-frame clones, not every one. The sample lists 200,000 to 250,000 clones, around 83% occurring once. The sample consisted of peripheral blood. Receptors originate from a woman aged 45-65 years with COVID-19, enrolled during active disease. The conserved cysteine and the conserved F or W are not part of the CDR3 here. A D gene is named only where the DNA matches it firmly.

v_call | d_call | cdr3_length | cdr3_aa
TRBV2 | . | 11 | ASSLTLSGGYT
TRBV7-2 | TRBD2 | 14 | ASSLVAGVNTGELF
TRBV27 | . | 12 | ASSRPGVHNEQF
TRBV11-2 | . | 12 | ASSLGTSYNEQF
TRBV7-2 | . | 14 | ASSLGGLISGNTIY
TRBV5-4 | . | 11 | ASSPAGGSGYT
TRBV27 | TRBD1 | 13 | ASSPFQQGSETQY
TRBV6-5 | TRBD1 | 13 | ASAYGDRGNQPQH
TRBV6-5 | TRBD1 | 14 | ASSYRTQGAANEQF
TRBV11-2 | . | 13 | ASSPYGRDDYGYT
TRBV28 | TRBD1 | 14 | ASSIGTGILNTEAF
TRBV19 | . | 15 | ASSIGYPGGMMEPQH
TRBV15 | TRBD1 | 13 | ATSRDGQGSQPQH
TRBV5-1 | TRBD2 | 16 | ASSLFPTQAGRTDTQY
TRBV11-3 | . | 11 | ASSSRGGNTIY
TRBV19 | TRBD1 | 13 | ASSLGTGGFTEAF
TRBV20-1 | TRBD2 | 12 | SASKPSGDNEQF
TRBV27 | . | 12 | ASRGGTRKDGYT
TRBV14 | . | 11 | ASSQRRGTEAF
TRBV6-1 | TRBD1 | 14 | ASSDSDRGISGELF
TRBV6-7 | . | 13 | ASSYTDPAAYGYT